This T cell receptor beta chain was captured in a study of shared clonotypes between healthy human individuals. Regarding this clone: Its antigen is not known.

CDR1 is MNHNS, CDR2 SASEGT, per germline. V gave up 5 bases and J gave up 0 bases; unmatched junction bases: 6. CDR3 length: 15 amino acids. Unsorted PBMC replicate PCRs drew on about 0.3 ug DNA, representing some 32,000 T cell genomes. DNA from unsorted PBMC was sequenced on ten immunoSEQ deep assay plates. Method: immunoSEQ multiplex PCR; TCRdb's copy keeps in-frame clones and lacks some. The sample gives some 510,000 clones, around 79% of which show up once; about an eighth is in the top ten. Study results and caveats: Sharing of clonotypes among donors was expected to vary with sequencing depth.

The sequencing sample was made of PBMCs. The rearrangement joins TRBV6-1 to TRBJ2-5; 7 bases map to TRBD1. The receptor was derived from a woman between 40 and 55 years old in good health. Some clones in this sample may be carry-over from other donors' samples. CDR3 bases: TGTGCCAGCAGTAAAAGGGGGCGAGACCAAGAGACCCAGTACTTC. Amino acids: CASSKRGRDQETQYF.